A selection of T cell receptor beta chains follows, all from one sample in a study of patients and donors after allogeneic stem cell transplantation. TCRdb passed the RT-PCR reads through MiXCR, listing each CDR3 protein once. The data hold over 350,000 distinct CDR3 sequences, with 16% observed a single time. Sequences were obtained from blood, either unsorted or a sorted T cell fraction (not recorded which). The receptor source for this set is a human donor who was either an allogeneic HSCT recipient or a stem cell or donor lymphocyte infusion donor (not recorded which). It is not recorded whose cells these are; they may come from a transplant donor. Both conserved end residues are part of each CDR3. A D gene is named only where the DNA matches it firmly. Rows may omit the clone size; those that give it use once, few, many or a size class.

CASSSTGRDGYTF,TGTGCCAGCAGTTCCACAGGGAGGGATGGCTACACCTTC,TRBV2,TRBJ1-2,few,-
CASSPAAGGTYEQYF,TGTGCCAGCTCACCCGCTGCGGGGGGGACCTACGAGCAGTACTTC,TRBV18,TRBJ2-7,few,TRBD2
CASGSWQQFNF,TGTGCCAGCGGGTCTTGGCAACAGTTCAACTTC,TRBV28,TRBJ1-2,few,-
CASSEWGGYGYTF,TGTGCCAGCAGTGAATGGGGCGGCTATGGCTACACCTTC,TRBV25-1,TRBJ1-2,few,-
CASSPGQKATNEKLFF,TGTGCCAGCAGTCCGGGACAGAAGGCAACTAATGAAAAACTGTTTTTT,TRBV25-1,TRBJ1-4,few,TRBD1
CASIRESYEQYF,TGTGCCAGCATCCGTGAATCCTACGAGCAGTACTTC,TRBV27,TRBJ2-7,few,-
CASSAWTSGGAGTDTQYF,TGTGCCAGCAGCGCCTGGACTAGCGGGGGGGCGGGCACAGATACGCAGTATTTT,TRBV11-2,TRBJ2-3,few,TRBD2
CASSYLGTNEQYF,TGTGCCAGCAGTTACTTGGGAACTAACGAGCAGTACTTC,TRBV6-5,TRBJ2-7,few,-
CASSTDRSMGLGEQYF,TGCGCCAGCAGCACGGACAGGTCCATGGGCCTGGGAGAGCAGTACTTC,TRBV5-1,TRBJ2-7,-,TRBD1
CSVEDGHRSGNTIYF,TGCAGCGTTGAAGATGGCCACCGCTCTGGAAACACCATATATTTT,TRBV29-1,TRBJ1-3,few,-
CAIKDPADTQYF,TGTGCCATCAAAGACCCGGCAGATACGCAGTATTTT,TRBV10-3,TRBJ2-3,few,-
CAWSVPVRDEKLFF,TGTGCCTGGAGTGTACCGGTGCGGGATGAAAAACTGTTTTTT,TRBV30,TRBJ1-4,-,-
CSARRQGINYGYTF,TGCAGTGCTAGGCGACAGGGAATTAACTATGGCTACACCTTC,TRBV20-1,TRBJ1-2,few,TRBD1
CATSRGPRRRSSYNEQFF,TGTGCCACCAGCAGAGGGCCGCGGCGGCGTAGCTCCTACAATGAGCAGTTCTTC,TRBV15,TRBJ2-1,-,-
CASSAGTSEQYF,TGCGCCAGCAGCGCCGGGACGTCCGAGCAGTACTTC,TRBV5-1,TRBJ2-7,-,-
CASSVPGLAFYEQYF,TGTGCCAGCAGTGTACCGGGACTAGCGTTCTACGAGCAGTACTTC,TRBV28,TRBJ2-7,-,TRBD2
CASSPQLAVEQYF,TGTGCCAGCTCACCTCAACTAGCTGTCGAGCAGTACTTC,TRBV18,TRBJ2-7,-,-
CASSLGDSPGTEAFF,TGCGCCAGCAGCTTGGGGGACAGCCCGGGGACTGAAGCTTTCTTT,TRBV5-1,TRBJ1-1,-,TRBD1
CASSKPGPSREQFF,TGTGCCAGCAGTAAGCCGGGCCCCTCTCGTGAGCAGTTCTTC,TRBV3-1,TRBJ2-1,-,-
CASSLNRGRGEQYF,TGTGCCAGCAGTTTGAACAGGGGGCGCGGGGAGCAGTACTTC,TRBV27,TRBJ2-7,few,TRBD1
CASSTRQPQHF,TGTGCCAGCAGTACCCGTCAGCCCCAGCATTTT,TRBV6-1,TRBJ1-5,-,-
CASSLDAVNEQFF,TGCGCCAGCAGCTTGGACGCCGTCAATGAGCAGTTCTTC,TRBV5-1,TRBJ2-1,many,-